The entry below describes one TCR beta chain. The data originate from a study of blood T cell repertoires in COVID-19. Turning to the study itself: Italy, Spain and the United States were the sources of the convalescent and acute COVID-19 samples.

Methods used by the authors: Researchers report that nucleated cell counts were estimated from reference gene primer amplification. TCRdb keeps only in-frame clones here, not all; method: immunoSEQ multiplex PCR. V, J and clone size are taken as reported in that table, and D and trimming were inferred from the DNA itself. The sample has roughly 110,000 clones; about three quarters are singletons. Germline-derived CDR1 and CDR2 are SGHAT and FQNNGV. J lost 9 bases, V lost 4 bases, and 7 bases had no gene match. This CDR3 contains 14 residues. The sequence derives from a man between 70 and 80 years old with acute or convalescent COVID-19. This rearrangement joins TRBV11-2 to TRBJ2-2, with 8 bases fitting TRBD1. Sequencing was done on a sample of peripheral blood. CDR3 loop: CASSSGQGWWELFF. The CDR3 region has the DNA TGTGCCAGCAGCTCCGGACAGGGATGGTGGGAGCTGTTTTTT.